One and the same sample provided the 20 T cell receptor beta chains below, sequenced in a study of blood T cell repertoires in COVID-19. The protocol was immunoSEQ multiplex PCR, while the TCRdb copy is restricted to in-frame clones and leaves out a portion. The sample consists of 290,000 or so clones, 86% of them appearing once. Sequencing was carried out using PBMCs or T cells enriched from blood (not recorded which). Every receptor here comes from a woman aged 18-30 years who had recovered from COVID-19.

V and J are TRBV19 and TRBJ2-1; TRBD2 might be the D (7 bases). Germline V gives CDR1 LNHDA, CDR2 SQIVND (reference sequence). Between the trimmed V and J ends, which lost 10 bases and 7 bases, there was a span of 20 bases. This CDR3 spans 14 amino acids. CDR3 DNA: TGTGCCACCCTCATGGGGGCTAGCGGTAATGAGCAGTTCTTC. This codes for CATLMGASGNEQFF.

The gene calls are TRBV27 and TRBJ1-1; D is unclear. The CDR3 length is 14 residues. Germline V CDR1 and CDR2: MNHEY, SMNVEV (reference sequence). The V end lost 0 bases, the J end lost 3 bases, and 8 bases lay between the germline ends. CDR3 in amino acids: CASSLSGRYTEAFF. CDR3 nucleotide sequence: TGTGCCAGCAGTTTATCGGGCAGGTACACTGAAGCTTTCTTT.

The rearrangement uses TRBV6-2 or TRBV6-3 and TRBJ1-1; 7 nucleotides align to TRBD1. The V segment lost 5 bases and the J segment 2 bases; nucleotides outside the gene matches: 5. The CDR3 runs 14 residues. From germline, CDR1 is MNHEY and CDR2 SVGEGT. CDR3 region: CASSRQGGNTEAFF. The CDR3 nucleotides read TGTGCCAGCAGTCGACAGGGTGGAAACACTGAAGCTTTCTTT.

The chain carries TRBV12-5 and TRBJ2-6; 8 positions agree with TRBD1. Trimming cost V 1 base and J 2 bases; bases outside gene matches: 4. The CDR3 loop spans 17 amino acids. The germline V gene encodes CDR1 LGHNT and CDR2 FRNRAP. The CDR3 DNA is TGTGCTAGTGGTTTGGGACAGGGGTTCACTGGGGCCAACGTCCTGACTTTC. Translation: CASGLGQGFTGANVLTF.

The chain employs TRBV7-2 and TRBJ1-1; TRBD1 is a possible D gene (5 bases). With 1 base removed from V and 3 bases from J, the gap between germline ends came to 9 bases. From germline, CDR1 is SGHTA and CDR2 FQGNSA. The CDR3 consists of 14 residues. CDR3 DNA: TGTGCCAGCAGCTTAGGGCCAGGGCACACTGAAGCTTTCTTT. Protein: CASSLGPGHTEAFF.

The V gene is TRBV7-9, the J gene TRBJ2-2; D may be TRBD2 (5 bases). Per the germline V gene, CDR1 is SEHNR and CDR2 is FQNEAQ (reference sequence). Trimming cost V 5 bases and J 1 base, with 8 bases left between them. This CDR3 is 14 amino acids long. DNA of the CDR3: TGTGCCAGCAGCGGTAGCGAGAACACCGGGGAGCTGTTTTTT. Translating it yields CASSGSENTGELFF.

V and J are TRBV5-1 and TRBJ2-1, with D perhaps TRBD1 (6 bases). Germline V gene sequence: CDR1 SGHRS, CDR2 YFSETQ. Trimming pared 0 bases from V and 3 bases from J, leaving 10 bases between. This CDR3 contains 15 residues. The chain's CDR3 is CASSLEGDLYNEQFF. The CDR3 DNA follows: TGCGCCAGCAGCTTGGAGGGGGATCTCTACAATGAGCAGTTCTTC.

J is TRBJ2-3 and V is TRBV11-2, with a tentative D call TRBD2 (6 bases). The V end lost 6 bases, the J end lost 2 bases, and 15 bases lay between the germline ends. Germline CDR1 is SGHAT and CDR2 is FQNNGV. The CDR3 is made up of 15 amino acids. The CDR3 nucleotides are TGTGCCAGCAGTCGCAATAGCGGAAACACAGATACGCAGTATTTT. It specifies CASSRNSGNTDTQYF.

The rearrangement links TRBV10-3 to TRBJ2-1; the match to TRBD1 covers 10 bases. The V gene end was trimmed by 6 bases and the J gene end by 3 bases; junction bases not matched to a gene: 8. The V gene's germline CDR1 is ENHRY and CDR2 SYGVKD. The CDR3 loop spans 16 amino acids. DNA for the CDR3: TGTGCCATCAGCCGCACCGGGACAGGGGTCTACAATGAGCAGTTCTTC. Amino acid sequence: CAISRTGTGVYNEQFF.

The rearrangement links TRBV6-5 to TRBJ2-3, with D possibly TRBD2 on 5 matching bases. The CDR3 covers 13 residues. Between the trimmed V and J ends, which lost 7 bases and 6 bases, there was a span of 14 bases. Germline CDR1 is MNHEY and CDR2 is SVGAGI. The CDR3 nucleotides read TGTGCCAGCAAACGGGGTGAGAGGGATACGCAGTATTTT. Translated: CASKRGERDTQYF.

The chain uses TRBV5-5 and TRBJ1-4; possible D gene TRBD1, 5 bases. The CDR3 runs 17 residues. Germline V gene data show CDR1 as SGHKS and CDR2 as YYEKEE (reference sequence). V was shortened by 4 bases and J by 2 bases, with 18 bases between the two germline ends. CDR3 loop: CASSHKDLTETNEKLFF. CDR3 nucleotides: TGTGCCAGCAGCCATAAGGACCTGACAGAGACTAATGAAAAACTGTTTTTT.

The chain employs TRBV15 and TRBJ2-4, with 9 bases lining up with TRBD1. The germline V gene encodes CDR1 LNHNV and CDR2 YYDKDF (reference sequence). V trimming: 5 bases; J trimming: 2 bases; junction bases outside the gene matches: 7. CDR3 length: 16 residues. DNA of the CDR3: TGTGCCACCAGCGGATACGGACAGGGGTCCAAAAACATTCAGTACTTC. This codes for CATSGYGQGSKNIQYF.

The J gene is TRBJ1-3, the V gene TRBV30; a weak D match, TRBD1 (5 bases). This CDR3 contains 11 residues. The germline gives CDR1 GTSNPN, CDR2 SVGIG (reference sequence). Trimming removed 6 bases at V and 4 bases at J, with 7 bases between. Written as DNA, the CDR3 is TGTGCCTGCTACAGGGGAAACACCATATATTTT. Amino acids: CACYRGNTIYF.

The gene calls are TRBV3-1 (or the pseudogene TRBV3-2) and TRBJ1-4; weak D call: TRBD1 (5 bases). Trimming removed 1 base from V and 7 bases from J, with 13 bases in between. This CDR3 contains 15 residues. CDR1 and CDR2 (germline): LGHDT, YNNKEL (reference sequence). As DNA, the CDR3 is TGTGCCAGCAGCCAAGCGGACAATCTCGGTGAAAAACTGTTTTTT. It encodes CASSQADNLGEKLFF.

The chain recombines TRBV6-5 with TRBJ1-5; D unresolved. Looked up from germline, CDR1 is MNHEY and CDR2 is SVGAGI. The CDR3 is made up of 14 amino acids. The ends were cut back, 2 bases at V and 2 bases at J, with 7 bases in the middle. The CDR3 loop is CASSYAAGNQPQHF. The CDR3 DNA is TGTGCCAGCAGTTACGCAGCGGGCAATCAGCCCCAGCATTTT.

This clone was found once. The J gene is TRBJ1-2, the V gene TRBV29-1; the match to TRBD1 covers 8 bases. Germline V CDR1 and CDR2: SQVTM, ANQGSEA. V dropped 6 bases and J dropped 5; count of bases not matched to a gene: 8. The CDR3 sequence is 13 residues long. CDR3: CSVDGTGGYGYTF. DNA for the CDR3: TGCAGCGTCGACGGGACAGGAGGATATGGCTACACCTTC. Drawing the rest from reference TRBV29-1 and TRBJ1-2, the complete variable domain is SAVISQKPSRDICQRGTSLTIQCQVDSQVTMMFWYRQQPGQSLTLIATANQGSEATYESGFVIDKFPISRPNLTFSTLTVSNMSPEDSSIYLCSVDGTGGYGYTFGSGTRLTVV.

This rearrangement joins TRBV27 to TRBJ1-2; D is possibly TRBD1 (5 bases). CDR1 and CDR2 (germline): MNHEY, SMNVEV (reference sequence). This CDR3 spans 15 amino acids. Trimming stripped 10 bases from V and 8 bases from J, with 26 bases between. The CDR3 protein is CAITSSAGPLEGYTF. Here the CDR3 DNA reads TGTGCCATCACCTCCTCGGCAGGGCCTCTGGAAGGCTACACCTTC.

The chain uses TRBV11-2 and TRBJ2-7; 7 bases are a match to TRBD1. This CDR3 is 15 amino acids long. CDR1 SGHAT and CDR2 FQNNGV come from the germline V gene. V lost 4 bases to trimming and J lost 5 bases; unmatched junction nucleotides: 11. The DNA for the CDR3 is TGTGCCAGCAGCTCCTTCCGGACAGGTGCCCACGAGCAGTACTTC. Translated, it gives CASSSFRTGAHEQYF.

The chain recombines TRBV11-3 with TRBJ2-1; the match to TRBD2 covers 9 bases. This CDR3 is built from 14 residues. Germline CDR1 is SGHNT and CDR2 is YENEEA. V was pared by 6 bases and J by 8 bases, with 8 bases of the junction left unmatched. Written as DNA, the CDR3 is TGTGCCAGCAGTACTAGCGGGTATTTGCATGAGCAGTTCTTC. This codes for CASSTSGYLHEQFF.

The V and J genes are TRBV11-3 and TRBJ2-5, with 9 bases fitting TRBD2. There are 15 residues in the CDR3. V lost 1 base and J lost 2; bases outside the gene matches: 2. CDR1 and CDR2 from the germline V gene are SGHNT and YENEEA. CDR3 amino acids: CASSLGLAVQETQYF. As DNA, the CDR3 is TGTGCCAGCAGCTTAGGACTAGCGGTACAAGAGACCCAGTACTTC.